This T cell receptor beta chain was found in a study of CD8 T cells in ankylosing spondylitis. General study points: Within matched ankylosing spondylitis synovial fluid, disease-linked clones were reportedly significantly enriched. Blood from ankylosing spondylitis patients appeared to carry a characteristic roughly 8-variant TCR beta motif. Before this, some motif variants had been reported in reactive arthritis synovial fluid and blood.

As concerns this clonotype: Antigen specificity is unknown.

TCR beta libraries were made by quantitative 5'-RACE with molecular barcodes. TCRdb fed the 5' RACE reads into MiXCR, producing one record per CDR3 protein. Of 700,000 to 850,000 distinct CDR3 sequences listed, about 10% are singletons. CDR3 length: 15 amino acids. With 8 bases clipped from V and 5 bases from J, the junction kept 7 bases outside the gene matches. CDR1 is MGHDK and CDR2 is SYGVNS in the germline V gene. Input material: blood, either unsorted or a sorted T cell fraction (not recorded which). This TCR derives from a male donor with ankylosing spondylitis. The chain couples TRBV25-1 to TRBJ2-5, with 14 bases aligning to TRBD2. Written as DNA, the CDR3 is TGTGCCAGCCGACTAGCGGGAGGGCCGGGGGAGACCCAGTACTTC. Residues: CASRLAGGPGETQYF.